The 31 T cell receptor beta chains given below trace back to one sample, sequenced in a study of CD8+ T cells in alopecia areata (dated by TCRdb to between 2017 and 2018). The label giving this sample's time point can be read as: baseline before oral tofacitinib. Receptors were amplified or captured by the immunoSEQ multiplex PCR assay. RNA was extracted from all samples and reverse transcribed into cDNA as template for TCR sequencing. TCRdb mirrors the immuneACCESS table, restricted to in-frame sequences. Some clones are absent from its copies; in checked studies, under half trace to an unresolved V gene, and the reason for the others is unknown. The sample yields 60,000 to 70,000 clones; more than 40% were counted once. Of the sample, approximately 18% is held by the ten largest clones. The input for sequencing was CD8+ T cells sorted from blood, taken at week 0. These receptors all come from a human donor with alopecia areata.

The chain uses TRBV29-1 and TRBJ2-1, with 10 bases aligning to TRBD1. This CDR3 has 13 amino acids. With V trimmed by 7 bases and J by 4 bases, 4 bases remained unmatched. The germline V gene encodes CDR1 SQVTM and CDR2 ANQGSEA. In DNA, the CDR3 is TGCAGCGCCGGGACAGGGGTGTACAATGAGCAGTTCTTC. Translation: CSAGTGVYNEQFF.

This clone was recorded once. The gene calls are TRBV5-6 and TRBJ2-1; D remains ambiguous. V was cut by 4 bases and J by 9 bases, with 14 bases left in between. Germline loops: CDR1 SGHDT, CDR2 YYEEEE. This CDR3 comprises 13 residues. The CDR3 sequence is CASSLGVGFEQFF. The CDR3 bases are TGTGCCAGCAGCCTCGGCGTCGGGTTTGAGCAGTTCTTC. Drawing the rest from reference TRBV5-6 and TRBJ2-1, the complete variable domain is DAGVTQSPTHLIKTRGQQVTLRCSPKSGHDTVSWYQQALGQGPQFIFQYYEEEERQRGNFPDRFSGHQFPNYSSELNVNALLLGDSALYLCASSLGVGFEQFFGPGTRLTVL.

A single count supports this clone. The chain links TRBV29-1 to TRBJ1-2; 7 bases are a match to TRBD1. This CDR3 contains 14 residues. Germline values: CDR1 SQVTM, CDR2 ANQGSEA. The V segment lost 6 bases and the J segment 4 bases; nucleotides outside the gene matches: 11. The CDR3 nucleotides are TGCAGCGTCACAAAAGGGGGCCCGAGCTATGGCTACACCTTC. Translated: CSVTKGGPSYGYTF.

CDR3 sequence reads: CASSRMDRSYNEQFF. The CDR3 DNA reads TGTGCCAGCAGCAGGATGGACAGGTCCTACAATGAGCAGTTCTTC. V and J are TRBV2 and TRBJ2-1; TRBD1 agrees at 7 bases. V lost 6 bases and J lost 1; bases outside the gene matches: 6. CDR1 and CDR2 (germline): SNHLY, FYNNEI. This CDR3 is built from 15 residues.

The J gene is TRBJ2-7, the V gene TRBV2, with no clear D. The CDR3 is 11 amino acids. CDR1 is SNHLY, CDR2 FYNNEI, per germline. The V gene lost 4 bases and the J gene lost 4 bases, with 5 bases spanning the gap. The CDR3 region has the DNA TGTGCCAGCAGTGTAAGTTACGAGCAGTACTTC. It specifies CASSVSYEQYF.

The chain links TRBV18 to TRBJ1-2; TRBD1 matches 7 bases. Germline V lookup: CDR1 KGHSH, CDR2 LQKENI. CDR3 length: 15 residues. After removal of 1 base from V and 4 bases from J, the junction contained 6 bases not matched to a gene. This CDR3 is CASSPRTGRGYGYTF. The CDR3 DNA sequence: TGTGCCAGCTCACCACGGACAGGAAGAGGCTATGGCTACACCTTC. Full variable domain (rest looked up from reference TRBV18 and TRBJ1-2): NAGVMQNPRHLVRRRGQEARLRCSPMKGHSHVYWYRQLPEEGLKFMVYLQKENIIDESGMPKERFSAEFPKEGPSILRIQQVVRGDSAAYFCASSPRTGRGYGYTFGSGTRLTVV.

This chain links TRBV7-8 with TRBJ2-1; no clear D. Germline CDR1 is SGHVS and CDR2 is FQNEAQ. Trimming pared 0 bases from V and 6 bases from J, leaving 3 bases between. This CDR3 region has 12 residues. Here the CDR3 DNA reads TGTGCCAGCAGCTTAGCGCCCAATGAGCAGTTCTTC. Its translation is CASSLAPNEQFF.

The V and J genes are TRBV7-9 and TRBJ1-5; D may be TRBD1 (5 bases). Germline CDR1 is SEHNR and CDR2 is FQNEAQ (reference sequence). The germline V and J ends were trimmed by 1 base and 4 bases, with 14 bases remaining between them. The CDR3 is 16 residues long. This chain's CDR3 is CASSLDTGSGNQPQHF. The CDR3 nucleotides read TGTGCCAGCAGCTTAGATACCGGATCAGGGAATCAGCCCCAGCATTTT.

This clone has only one observation. The chain is built from TRBV7-6 and TRBJ1-1; D is unresolved. Trimming left V 1 base short and J 5 bases short, with 8 bases between. CDR1 and CDR2 from the germline V gene are SGHVS and FNYEAQ. The CDR3 length is 13 residues. CDR3 nucleotides: TGTGCCAGCAGCTTAGGGGGTGGGACTGAAGCTTTCTTT. This translates into CASSLGGGTEAFF. Full variable domain (outside the CDR3, taken from reference TRBV7-6 and TRBJ1-1): GAGVSQSPRYKVTKRGQDVALRCDPISGHVSLYWYRQALGQGPEFLTYFNYEAQQDKSGLPNDRFSAERPEGSISTLTIQRTEQRDSAMYRCASSLGGGTEAFFGQGTRLTVV.

This clone showed up just a few times. V is TRBV7-2 and J is TRBJ1-5; 8 bases are a match to TRBD1. Per germline, CDR1 SGHTA and CDR2 FQGNSA. This CDR3 is built from 16 residues. Trimming removed 5 bases from V and 2 bases from J; junction bases left unmatched: 8. This CDR3 is CASSLTGGGGNQPQHF. The CDR3 DNA sequence: TGTGCCAGCAGCCTTACAGGGGGGGGAGGCAATCAGCCCCAGCATTTT.

This clone was detected a few times. The rearrangement joins TRBV4-1 to TRBJ2-5, with unresolved D. CDR1 is MGHRA and CDR2 is YSYEKL in the germline V gene. V dropped 4 bases and J dropped 7 bases, with 13 bases sitting between them. This CDR3 has 13 residues. CDR3: CASSLGPPGTQYF. The CDR3 bases are TGCGCCAGCAGCCTCGGACCCCCCGGGACCCAGTACTTC.

The chain is built from TRBV27 and TRBJ2-2; possibly TRBD2 for D (5 bases). Germline V gene data show CDR1 as MNHEY and CDR2 as SMNVEV (reference sequence). CDR3 length equals 14 residues. The V end lost 10 bases, the J end lost 2 bases, and 14 bases lay between the germline ends. CDR3 coding DNA: TGTGCCATCAAACAACTAGGAAACACCGGGGAGCTGTTTTTT. This codes for CAIKQLGNTGELFF.

This clone came up a few times. The V and J genes are TRBV19 and TRBJ2-7; either TRBD1 or TRBD2 may supply D (5 bases each). This CDR3 has 15 residues. V lost 5 bases, J lost 4 bases, and 18 bases lay in between. Germline CDR1 LNHDA, CDR2 SQIVND (reference sequence). DNA of the CDR3: TGTGCCAGTAGTCCTGGCCTTGGGGGAATGTACGAGCAGTACTTC. It translates to CASSPGLGGMYEQYF.

This clone was observed a few times. The DNA for the CDR3 is TGTGCCAGCAGCCGAGGCTACGAGCAGTACTTC. Translation gives CASSRGYEQYF. V and J are TRBV5-4 and TRBJ2-7; D gene unclear. This CDR3 has 11 amino acids. The V end was cut by 4 bases, the J end by 3 bases, with 5 bases between. Germline V CDR1 and CDR2: SGHNT, YYREEE (reference sequence).

This clone was detected only once. The gene calls are TRBV6-6 and TRBJ2-7; a weak D match, TRBD2 (5 bases). CDR3 length: 13 amino acids. In germline, CDR1 is MNHNY, CDR2 SVGAGI (reference sequence). V gave up 2 bases and J gave up 6 bases, with 11 bases separating them. CDR3 nucleotide sequence: TGTGCCAGCAGTTACGAGGGATCTATCGAGCAGTACTTC. This gives the protein CASSYEGSIEQYF.

V gene TRBV10-3 combines with J gene TRBJ2-5, with no clear D. CDR1 ENHRY and CDR2 SYGVKD come from the germline V gene. Trimming took off 0 bases at V and 4 bases at J, with 9 bases between the two ends. This CDR3 spans 14 amino acids. DNA for the CDR3: TGTGCCATCAGTGAGTCGATGGTGGGAGAGACCCAGTACTTC. Translating gives CAISESMVGETQYF.

This chain uses TRBV7-9 with TRBJ2-1, with no clear D. CDR3 size: 11 residues. Germline V gives CDR1 SEHNR, CDR2 FQNEAQ (reference sequence). The V gene lost 1 base and the J gene lost 13 bases, with 8 bases spanning the gap. CDR3 bases: TGTGCCAGCAGCTTAGAAGGCGGTCAGTTCTTC. This sequence encodes CASSLEGGQFF. Full variable domain (rest looked up from reference TRBV7-9 and TRBJ2-1): DTGVSQNPRHKITKRGQNVTFRCDPISEHNRLYWYRQTLGQGPEFLTYFQNEAQLEKSRLLSDRFSAERPKGSFSTLEIQRTEQGDSAMYLCASSLEGGQFFGPGTRLTVL.

This clone occurred a few times. The chain carries TRBV29-1 and TRBJ2-1; TRBD2 matches 9 bases. Trimming removed 6 bases from V and 8 bases from J; junction bases left unmatched: 14. This CDR3 comprises 15 residues. Germline CDR1 SQVTM, CDR2 ANQGSEA. The CDR3 bases are TGCAGCGTCGAGGGCTATAGCGGGAGAAGGCATGAGCAGTTCTTC. It encodes CSVEGYSGRRHEQFF.

The V gene is TRBV4-3, the J gene TRBJ2-1; TRBD2 matches at 11 bases. CDR1 and CDR2 (germline): LGHNA, YSLEER. With V trimmed by 0 bases and J by 6 bases, 4 bases remained unmatched. The CDR3 is 16 residues long. The CDR3, as DNA: TGCGCCAGCAGCCAAGATGGGCTAGCGGGAGGCAATGAGCAGTTCTTC. Its translation: CASSQDGLAGGNEQFF.

This clone has a single count. This chain links TRBV27 with TRBJ2-1; a possible D gene is TRBD2 (5 bases). Germline CDR1 reads MNHEY; CDR2 reads SMNVEV (reference sequence). This CDR3 has 14 amino acids. The V end was cut by 2 bases, the J end by 5 bases, with 10 bases between. CDR3 bases: TGTGCCAGCAGTTTAAGGAGGCCCGACAATGAGCAGTTCTTC. Amino acid sequence: CASSLRRPDNEQFF.

This clone was picked up many times. The genes are TRBV27 and TRBJ2-7, with 9 bases that match TRBD1. V lost 5 bases, J lost 2 bases, and 7 bases stayed unmatched. The CDR3 sequence is 15 residues long. In germline, CDR1 is MNHEY, CDR2 SMNVEV (reference sequence). CDR3 region: CASSEIGQGTYEQYF. For the CDR3, the DNA is TGTGCCAGCAGTGAGATTGGACAGGGGACCTACGAGCAGTACTTC.

J is TRBJ1-1 and V is TRBV30; no clear D gene. The V and J ends lost 2 bases and 0 bases respectively, with 10 bases between them. Germline loops: CDR1 GTSNPN, CDR2 SVGIG (reference sequence). The CDR3 totals 14 residues. In DNA, the CDR3 is TGTGCCTGGAGTTTGGACGGAATGAACACTGAAGCTTTCTTT. Translation: CAWSLDGMNTEAFF.

V and J are TRBV11-1 and TRBJ2-1; D may be TRBD1 (5 bases). This CDR3 contains 13 residues. V lost 6 bases and J lost 3, with 9 bases in between. The germline CDR1 and CDR2 sequences are SGHAT and FQDESV (reference sequence). The chain's CDR3 is CASSYDSYNEQFF. CDR3 coding DNA: TGTGCCAGCAGTTACGACAGCTACAATGAGCAGTTCTTC.

The chain combines TRBV14 with TRBJ2-7; TRBD2 matches 8 bases. The CDR3 has 18 amino acids. With 5 bases clipped from V and 5 bases from J, the junction kept 20 bases outside the gene matches. Germline CDR1 and CDR2: SGHDN and FVKESK. CDR3 loop: CASSSRGAGATHRDEQYF. CDR3 in DNA: TGTGCCAGCAGCTCCCGGGGAGCGGGAGCGACCCACCGAGACGAGCAGTACTTC.

Points on this clone: Other nucleotide sequences from this sample produce the same CDR3. The CDR3 bases are TGCAGCGTTGAGAGTTACAATGAGCAGTTCTTC. Its protein is CSVESYNEQFF. This sequence joins TRBV29-1 and TRBJ2-1, with unresolved D. The V gene lost 3 bases and the J gene lost 4 bases, with 4 bases spanning the gap. The germline CDR1 and CDR2 sequences are SQVTM and ANQGSEA. This CDR3 contains 11 residues.

The chain links TRBV4-1 to TRBJ1-1; D not resolved. Germline V gene data show CDR1 as MGHRA and CDR2 as YSYEKL. The CDR3 is 13 residues long. The V end was cut by 4 bases, the J end by 3 bases, with 9 bases between. DNA of the CDR3: TGCGCCAGCAGCCCAGTAGACGACACTGAAGCTTTCTTT. Translating it yields CASSPVDDTEAFF.

The chain is built from TRBV10-3 and TRBJ2-3, with a tentative D call TRBD2 (5 bases). The CDR3 totals 15 residues. The germline V gene encodes CDR1 ENHRY and CDR2 SYGVKD. V lost 7 bases and J lost 4, with 18 bases in between. CDR3 nucleotides: TGTGCCATCACCATCCTGGGCGGGCACCCAGATACGCAGTATTTT. It yields the protein CAITILGGHPDTQYF.

CDR3 DNA sequence: TGCAGCGCCCTGACTGGGAACGAGCAGTACTTC. Its translation: CSALTGNEQYF. The rearrangement links TRBV29-1 to TRBJ2-7; D not resolved. The ends were cut back, 7 bases at V and 5 bases at J, with 12 bases in the middle. Germline V gene data show CDR1 as SQVTM and CDR2 as ANQGSEA. CDR3 length: 11 amino acids.

This clone occurred once. The chain carries TRBV5-1 and TRBJ2-5, with TRBD1 matching over 8 bases. The CDR3 covers 14 residues. Germline V gene data show CDR1 as SGHRS and CDR2 as YFSETQ. J gave up 4 bases and V 0 bases, and 2 bases lay outside the gene matches. This CDR3 reads CASSLATGVETQYF. In DNA, the CDR3 is TGCGCCAGCAGCTTGGCGACAGGGGTAGAGACCCAGTACTTC.

The chain joins TRBV6-5 to TRBJ2-2; D is unclear. The CDR3 extends over 11 amino acids. Germline V gene lookup returns CDR1 MNHEY and CDR2 SVGAGI. V was cut by 6 bases and J by 5 bases, with 4 bases left in between. The CDR3 sequence is CASRETGELFF. CDR3 bases: TGTGCCAGCAGGGAGACCGGGGAGCTGTTTTTT.

V is TRBV30 and J is TRBJ2-1, with TRBD2 matching 11 bases. V was clipped by 1 base and J by 6 bases; unmatched bases: 8. The germline V gene encodes CDR1 GTSNPN and CDR2 SVGIG (reference sequence). This CDR3 spans 16 amino acids. The CDR3 is CAWSAELAGASNEQFF. The CDR3 DNA follows: TGTGCCTGGAGTGCAGAACTAGCGGGAGCCAGCAATGAGCAGTTCTTC.